Below are 30 T cell receptor beta chains sequenced from a single sample in a study of regulatory T cells in long-lasting Graves disease. TCR beta libraries were built with iRepertoire HTBI primers and Arm-PCR of CDR3 regions. TCRdb called the multiplex PCR reads again in MiXCR, with one record for every CDR3 protein. Of more than 450,000 distinct CDR3 sequences detected, 12% appear once; the ten largest clones hold about 8.9%. Stated time point: newly diagnosed GD, antithyroid drugs for less than 3 months. RNA isolated from PBMCs was used to make the TCR library. In addition, the sample was reused for a study of T cells in Graves' hyperthyroidism and ophthalmopathy.

The sample in question was peripheral blood mononuclear cells (PBMCs), obtained at new diagnosis, from a patient treated with antithyroid drugs. The receptors shown here come from a woman in her twenties or thirties with Graves disease.

This clonotype was detected ten times or more. The V and J genes are TRBV18 and TRBJ1-1; weak D call: TRBD1 (5 bases). Germline values: CDR1 KGHSH, CDR2 LQKENI. The CDR3 is 14 residues long. V lost 0 bases to trimming and J lost 1 base, with 6 bases between them. The DNA of the CDR3 is TGTGCCAGCTCACCACCCGACAGGAACACTGAAGCTTTCTTT. As protein: CASSPPDRNTEAFF.

The V and J genes are TRBV3-1 and TRBJ1-2, with 10 bases identical to TRBD1. Trimming removed 4 bases from V and 3 bases from J; junction bases left unmatched: 14. The CDR3 spans 18 residues. Germline V gene lookup returns CDR1 LGHDT and CDR2 YNNKEL (reference sequence). The CDR3 protein is CASSPLSGQGPSHYGYTF. The CDR3, as DNA: TGTGCCAGCAGCCCCCTATCGGGACAGGGGCCCTCTCACTATGGCTACACCTTC.

This clonotype has ten or more counts. The V and J genes are TRBV3-1 and TRBJ2-5, with 7 bases lining up with TRBD1. The CDR3 has 15 residues. Germline assignment: CDR1 LGHDT and CDR2 YNNKEL (reference sequence). V shed 4 bases, J shed 0 bases, and the junction held 5 bases outside the gene matches. The CDR3 is CASSLTGTDQETQYF. CDR3 coding DNA: TGTGCCAGCAGCCTCACCGGGACAGACCAAGAGACCCAGTACTTC.

This clonotype has a count of ten or more. The rearrangement links TRBV4-1 to TRBJ2-3; 7 nucleotides agree with TRBD2. With 2 bases clipped from V and 0 bases from J, the junction kept 8 bases outside the gene matches. Germline lookup yields CDR1 MGHRA and CDR2 YSYEKL. CDR3 length: 17 residues. CDR3 sequence (DNA): TGCGCCAGCAGCCAACTCTCGGGGGGACTAAGCACAGATACGCAGTATTTT. Its translation: CASSQLSGGLSTDTQYF.

This clonotype was observed at least ten times. The chain links TRBV24-1 to TRBJ2-1; TRBD1 aligns across 9 bases. The CDR3 contains 12 residues. The trim removed 9 bases at V and 10 bases at J, leaving 6 bases unmatched. Germline V gene data show CDR1 as KGHDR and CDR2 as SFDVKD. The CDR3 bases are TGTGCCACCGGAAACAGGGGGCGGGAGCAGTTCTTC. Amino acids: CATGNRGREQFF.

This clonotype was seen ten or more times. J is TRBJ1-3 and V is TRBV7-9; D possibly corresponds to TRBD1 (6 bases). Germline CDR1 and CDR2: SEHNR and FQNEAQ (reference sequence). The V end was cut by 5 bases, the J end by 2 bases, with 16 bases between. CDR3 length equals 16 residues. The CDR3: CASSPTPGTPGNTIYF. Here the CDR3 DNA reads TGTGCCAGCAGCCCAACCCCCGGGACACCTGGAAACACCATATATTTT.

The rearrangement links TRBV7-9 to TRBJ1-1; D possibly corresponds to TRBD1 (5 bases). Per the germline V gene, CDR1 is SEHNR and CDR2 is FQNEAQ (reference sequence). The CDR3 is 14 amino acids. V was clipped by 5 bases and J by 6 bases, with 16 bases between them. The CDR3 region has the DNA TGTGCCAGCAGCCCTAAGGGACGGCCAGCTGAAGCTTTCTTT. Amino acid sequence: CASSPKGRPAEAFF.

This clonotype was counted ten times or more. This chain links TRBV2 with TRBJ2-1, with D maybe TRBD1 (6 bases). This CDR3 spans 14 amino acids. Germline CDR1 reads SNHLY; CDR2 reads FYNNEI. V lost 3 bases, J lost 4 bases, and 10 bases lay in between. CDR3: CASSEGAAYNEQFF. The CDR3 bases are TGTGCCAGCAGTGAGGGGGCAGCGTACAATGAGCAGTTCTTC. The entire variable domain, with the rest obtained from reference TRBV2 and TRBJ2-1, is as follows: EPEVTQTPSHQVTQMGQEVILRCVPISNHLYFYWYRQILGQKVEFLVSFYNNEISEKSEIFDDQFSVERPDGSNFTLKIRSTKLEDSAMYFCASSEGAAYNEQFFGPGTRLTVL.

This clonotype was counted ten times or more. The V and J genes are TRBV2 and TRBJ2-1; maybe TRBD2 (6 bases). The CDR3 covers 13 residues. Deletions cut 7 bases from V and 3 bases from J, with 10 bases between. Germline values: CDR1 SNHLY, CDR2 FYNNEI. The CDR3 sequence is CASISGHYNEQFF. CDR3 nucleotides: TGTGCCAGCATTAGCGGCCACTACAATGAGCAGTTCTTC.

This clonotype was recorded many times. J is TRBJ2-3 and V is TRBV12-3 or TRBV12-4, with TRBD2 matching 7 bases. This CDR3 is 15 amino acids long. The V and J ends lost 5 bases and 1 base, in that order; junction bases with no gene match: 6. This CDR3 is CASSLTSVGTDTQYF. The CDR3 DNA is TGTGCCAGCAGTCTAACTAGCGTGGGCACAGATACGCAGTATTTT.

This clonotype came up many times. The rearrangement uses TRBV12-3 or TRBV12-4 and TRBJ1-3; D ambiguous. V lost 5 bases to trimming and J lost 0 bases, with 14 bases between them. CDR3 length equals 16 residues. CDR3 sequence: CASSQIPGSSGNTIYF. The CDR3 DNA is TGTGCCAGCAGTCAAATCCCCGGGAGCTCTGGAAACACCATATATTTT.

With respect to this clonotype: A read error is possible here, since a much larger clone lies one base away. V usage is TRBV6-2 or TRBV6-3 and J usage is TRBJ1-4, with D uncertain. The germline V gene has CDR1 MNHEY and CDR2 SVGEGT. This CDR3 comprises 14 residues. V was cut by 6 bases and J by 8 bases, with 16 bases left in between. CDR3 coding DNA: TGTGCCAGCAGGGAACAGAGGGCGGGAGAAAAACTGTTTTTT. Amino acid sequence: CASREQRAGEKLFF.

There are many counts of this clonotype. The V call is TRBV29-1, the J call TRBJ2-7, with 11 bases fitting TRBD2. Trimming took 1 base from V and 0 from J; bases not matched to a gene: 5. The CDR3 runs to 16 residues. Per the germline V gene, CDR1 is SQVTM and CDR2 is ANQGSEA. The CDR3 here is CSVEVGGTSGSYEQYF. The CDR3 bases are TGCAGCGTTGAAGTTGGGGGGACTAGCGGCTCCTACGAGCAGTACTTC.

This clonotype was observed at least ten times. V and J are TRBV3-1 and TRBJ2-7, with D tentatively TRBD2 (5 bases). V shed 3 bases and J shed 6 bases, with 12 bases lying between them. The CDR3 runs 13 residues. From germline, CDR1 is LGHDT and CDR2 YNNKEL (reference sequence). CDR3 coding DNA: TGTGCCAGCAGCCAGGTTGGGAGCTCCGAGCAGTACTTC. Translating gives CASSQVGSSEQYF.

This clonotype was detected only a few times. The V and J genes are TRBV4-3 and TRBJ1-3, with D unresolved. There are 15 residues in the CDR3. The V and J ends lost 4 bases and 0 bases respectively, with 10 bases between them. Per germline, CDR1 LGHNA and CDR2 YSLEER. The CDR3 DNA follows: TGCGCCAGCAGCCCGGCTACTTCCTCTGGAAACACCATATATTTT. Translation: CASSPATSSGNTIYF.

This clonotype appeared a few times. The chain recombines TRBV3-1 with TRBJ1-1; D remains ambiguous. V was shortened by 0 bases and J by 1 base, with 12 bases between the two germline ends. Germline V lookup: CDR1 LGHDT, CDR2 YNNKEL (reference sequence). The CDR3 consists of 16 residues. In DNA, the CDR3 is TGTGCCAGCAGCCAAGATTTTCTATCTCCGAACACTGAAGCTTTCTTT. Translated, it gives CASSQDFLSPNTEAFF. Full variable domain (rest looked up from reference TRBV3-1 and TRBJ1-1): DTAVSQTPKYLVTQMGNDKSIKCEQNLGHDTMYWYKQDSKKFLKIMFSYNNKELIINETVPNRFSPKSPDKAHLNLHINSLELGDSAVYFCASSQDFLSPNTEAFFGQGTRLTVV.

In this sample, this clonotype turned up a few times. This chain joins TRBV29-1 and TRBJ1-1, with D maybe TRBD1 (5 bases). Germline loops: CDR1 SQVTM, CDR2 ANQGSEA. V lost 5 bases and J 6 bases, leaving 19 bases between the germline ends. The CDR3 is made up of 14 amino acids. The CDR3 DNA is TGCAGCGTTCTGCCCCCTCTATCGGGGGCTGAAGCTTTCTTT. It encodes CSVLPPLSGAEAFF.

The genes are TRBV5-5 and TRBJ2-3; 7 bases agree with TRBD1. Looked up from germline, CDR1 is SGHKS and CDR2 is YYEKEE (reference sequence). This CDR3 contains 15 residues. The trim removed 4 bases at V and 4 bases at J, leaving 9 bases unmatched. CDR3 loop: CASSLGTVRPDTQYF. Here the CDR3 DNA reads TGTGCCAGCAGCCTCGGGACAGTTCGCCCAGATACGCAGTATTTT.

This clonotype came up a few times. This rearrangement joins TRBV6-5 to TRBJ1-1, with D unresolved. V gave up 3 bases and J gave up 1 base, with 6 bases separating them. In germline, CDR1 is MNHEY, CDR2 SVGAGI. The CDR3 totals 13 residues. CDR3 DNA: TGTGCCAGCAGTTATTTTGGGAACACTGAAGCTTTCTTT. It encodes CASSYFGNTEAFF.

This clonotype occurred many times. The gene calls are TRBV18 and TRBJ1-1; D gene uncertain. There are 13 residues in the CDR3. Trimming stripped 3 bases from V and 7 bases from J, with 12 bases between. Per germline, CDR1 KGHSH and CDR2 LQKENI. This CDR3 reads CASSPPMRDEAFF. CDR3 sequence (DNA): TGTGCCAGCTCACCCCCCATGCGGGATGAAGCTTTCTTT.

This clonotype was observed at least ten times. J is TRBJ2-3 and V is TRBV18; D is uncertain. The CDR3 is 14 residues long. The germline V and J ends were trimmed by 8 bases and 2 bases, with 14 bases remaining between them. Germline lookup yields CDR1 KGHSH and CDR2 LQKENI. The DNA for the CDR3 is TGTGCCAGCAGCCCGCGGACCTTCACAGATACGCAGTATTTT. This encodes CASSPRTFTDTQYF. Full variable domain (missing parts from reference TRBV18 and TRBJ2-3): NAGVMQNPRHLVRRRGQEARLRCSPMKGHSHVYWYRQLPEEGLKFMVYLQKENIIDESGMPKERFSAEFPKEGPSILRIQQVVRGDSAAYFCASSPRTFTDTQYFGPGTRLTVL.

The table lists this clonotype with many counts. J is TRBJ1-3 and V is TRBV3-1, with a tentative D call TRBD1 (5 bases). V gave up 3 bases and J gave up 4 bases, with 10 bases separating them. This CDR3 has 14 residues. In germline, CDR1 is LGHDT, CDR2 YNNKEL (reference sequence). CDR3 sequence: CASSQRGAGNTIYF. CDR3 in DNA: TGTGCCAGCAGCCAGAGAGGGGCCGGAAACACCATATATTTT.

V gene TRBV7-2 combines with J gene TRBJ2-5, with 7 bases matching TRBD2. The V gene end was trimmed by 5 bases and the J gene end by 5 bases; junction bases not matched to a gene: 8. The CDR3 is 14 residues long. Germline assignment: CDR1 SGHTA and CDR2 FQGNSA. The CDR3 spells CASSRGRGWETQYF. The CDR3 nucleotides are TGTGCCAGCAGCCGCGGGAGAGGCTGGGAGACCCAGTACTTC.

This clonotype was counted at least ten times. This chain connects TRBV19 to TRBJ2-6, with D perhaps TRBD1 or TRBD2 (5 bases each). The V end was cut by 6 bases, the J end by 1 base, with 16 bases between. Germline CDR1 and CDR2: LNHDA and SQIVND (reference sequence). This CDR3 is 17 amino acids long. CDR3 in DNA: TGTGCCAGTAGCTCGGGACCCCTTGGATCTGGGGCCAACGTCCTGACTTTC. Its translation: CASSSGPLGSGANVLTF.

This clonotype showed up just once. This chain joins TRBV30 and TRBJ1-2, with 8 bases that match TRBD1. Germline V gene lookup returns CDR1 GTSNPN and CDR2 SVGIG (reference sequence). The J segment lost 3 bases and the V segment lost 1 base, leaving 4 bases of the junction unmatched. The CDR3 totals 14 residues. CDR3 nucleotides: TGTGCCTGGAGTGGGACAGGGCTTGACTATGGCTACACCTTC. This codes for CAWSGTGLDYGYTF.

This clonotype was recorded a few times. The chain combines TRBV20-1 with TRBJ2-1; 8 bases align to TRBD2. CDR3 size: 14 residues. Germline V gene data show CDR1 as DFQATT and CDR2 as SNEGSKA (reference sequence). The CDR3 DNA follows: TGCAGCGCACCCCGAACTAGCGGCTACAATGAGCAGTTCTTC. Its translation: CSAPRTSGYNEQFF.

This clonotype has a handful of counts. This could be a read error, since a much larger clone is one nucleotide away. The V gene is TRBV2, the J gene TRBJ2-1; 9 bases agree with TRBD2. Trimming cost V 11 bases and J 8 bases; bases outside gene matches: 13. Germline V lookup: CDR1 SNHLY, CDR2 FYNNEI. The CDR3 runs to 14 residues. The CDR3 protein is CASGSGGTHDEQFF. DNA for the CDR3: TGTGCCTCCGGGAGCGGGGGGACCCACGATGAGCAGTTCTTC.

The J gene is TRBJ1-2, the V gene TRBV10-3; D is possibly TRBD1 (6 bases). Looked up from germline, CDR1 is ENHRY and CDR2 is SYGVKD. This CDR3 region has 12 residues. Trimming removed 10 bases at V and 8 bases at J, with 17 bases between. The CDR3 bases are TGTGCCACCGACAGGCCGCCGGAAGGCTACACCTTC. The encoded protein is CATDRPPEGYTF.

The rearrangement uses TRBV30 and TRBJ2-1; the D gene is possibly TRBD1 (6 bases). V lost 1 base and J 13 bases, leaving 17 bases between the germline ends. Germline V gene lookup returns CDR1 GTSNPN and CDR2 SVGIG (reference sequence). The CDR3 totals 13 residues. DNA for the CDR3: TGTGCCTGGAGTGGGGGGCTCCCAGGAGGACAGTTCTTC. Translated, it gives CAWSGGLPGGQFF.

Ten or more counts support this clonotype. This chain uses TRBV6-1 with TRBJ2-3; D is uncertain. V lost 2 bases and J lost 0, with 9 bases in between. Germline V gives CDR1 MNHNS, CDR2 SASEGT. This CDR3 region has 15 residues. The CDR3 spells CASSELPDSTDTQYF. The CDR3 coding sequence is TGTGCCAGCAGTGAATTACCGGACAGCACAGATACGCAGTATTTT.